Presented here are 30 T cell receptor beta chains from one specimen sequenced in a study of cytomegalovirus exposure and HLA in healthy donors. TCRdb's copy holds only in-frame clones and misses some; the assay was immunoSEQ multiplex PCR. The sample has approximately 76,000 clones, approximately 93% seen once. Sequenced: PBMCs. These receptors were obtained from a woman aged 18 to 35 in good health and CMV-seropositive.

This chain links TRBV7-3 with TRBJ2-2; 9 bases align to TRBD2. Germline lookup yields CDR1 SGHTA and CDR2 FQGTGA. This CDR3 spans 16 amino acids. V trimming: 2 bases; J trimming: 4 bases; junction bases outside the gene matches: 5. The CDR3 here is CASSLAGGPVTGELFF. In DNA, the CDR3 is TGTGCCAGCAGCTTAGCGGGGGGGCCCGTCACCGGGGAGCTGTTTTTT. Together with reference TRBV7-3 and TRBJ2-2, the CDR3 gives the full variable domain: GAGVSQTPSNKVTEKGKYVELRCDPISGHTALYWYRQSLGQGPEFLIYFQGTGAADDSGLPNDRFFAVRPEGSVSTLKIQRTERGDSAVYLCASSLAGGPVTGELFFGEGSRLTVL.

The chain joins TRBV10-3 to TRBJ2-1; 8 nucleotides line up with TRBD2. The CDR3 runs to 17 residues. The junction had 9 bases not matched to a gene; V was cut back by 4 bases and J by 1 base. Germline CDR1 ENHRY, CDR2 SYGVKD. The chain's CDR3 is CAISGDGRGASYNEQFF. The CDR3 coding sequence is TGTGCCATCAGTGGCGACGGGCGGGGGGCTTCCTACAATGAGCAGTTCTTC.

J is TRBJ1-4 and V is TRBV5-4; TRBD1 agrees at 7 bases. Germline V gives CDR1 SGHNT, CDR2 YYREEE (reference sequence). V was clipped by 3 bases and J by 5 bases; unmatched bases: 1. This CDR3 spans 13 amino acids. CDR3 sequence reads: CASSSQGNEKLFF. The CDR3 bases are TGTGCCAGCAGCTCACAGGGGAATGAAAAACTGTTTTTT.

J is TRBJ1-5 and V is TRBV7-6; 10 positions agree with TRBD1. Losses at the gene ends were 1 base for V and 6 bases for J; bases not matched to a gene: 6. Germline loops: CDR1 SGHVS, CDR2 FNYEAQ. CDR3 length: 16 amino acids. The CDR3 nucleotides read TGTGCCAGCAGCTTAGGGCAAGACAGGGGGCCTCAGCCCCAGCATTTT. The encoded protein is CASSLGQDRGPQPQHF. Using reference TRBV7-6 and TRBJ1-5 for the parts outside the CDR3, the full variable domain is GAGVSQSPRYKVTKRGQDVALRCDPISGHVSLYWYRQALGQGPEFLTYFNYEAQQDKSGLPNDRFSAERPEGSISTLTIQRTEQRDSAMYRCASSLGQDRGPQPQHFGDGTRLSIL.

In nucleotides, the CDR3 is TGTGCCAGCACTCTGGGGGGGGCCGCTGGGTACAATGAGCAGTTCTTC. Translating it yields CASTLGGAAGYNEQFF. The V call is TRBV5-4, the J call TRBJ2-1; weak D call: TRBD2 (7 bases). V shed 6 bases and J shed 4 bases, with 20 bases lying between them. This CDR3 region has 16 residues. Germline CDR1 SGHNT, CDR2 YYREEE (reference sequence).

This chain links TRBV28 with TRBJ1-2; D call uncertain. The CDR3 loop spans 15 amino acids. Trimming took 5 bases from V and 0 from J, leaving 13 bases between them. The germline V gene encodes CDR1 MDHEN and CDR2 SYDVKM. CDR3 nucleotide sequence: TGTGCCAGCAGTCACCGGGATCCAGCTAACTATGGCTACACCTTC. It is translated as CASSHRDPANYGYTF.

The rearrangement joins TRBV19 to TRBJ2-7, with a tentative D call TRBD2 (7 bases). V was cut by 5 bases and J by 4 bases, with 27 bases left in between. This CDR3 has 18 amino acids. Germline CDR1 reads LNHDA; CDR2 reads SQIVND (reference sequence). CDR3 DNA sequence: TGTGCCAGTAGTTGGGGGATCATCGCGCGGGGGCAAACATACGAGCAGTACTTC. Protein sequence: CASSWGIIARGQTYEQYF.

This clone was counted only a few times. The chain employs TRBV7-8 and TRBJ2-2; 10 bases match TRBD1. The CDR3 contains 15 residues. Germline V gives CDR1 SGHVS, CDR2 FQNEAQ. J lost 6 bases, V lost 4 bases, and 5 bases had no gene match. The CDR3 nucleotides are TGTGCCAGCAGCTCCGGGACAGGGGTTGCCGGGGAGCTGTTTTTT. Protein sequence: CASSSGTGVAGELFF.

This chain connects TRBV20-1 to TRBJ2-1; 7 nucleotides agree with TRBD1. Trimming removed 6 bases from V and 8 bases from J; junction bases left unmatched: 4. This CDR3 has 11 residues. Germline CDR1 DFQATT, CDR2 SNEGSKA (reference sequence). CDR3 in amino acids: CSATGFDEQFF. In nucleotides, the CDR3 is TGCAGTGCGACAGGGTTCGATGAGCAGTTCTTC.

This clone is a singleton in its sample. The chain joins TRBV7-2 to TRBJ1-5, with D possibly matching TRBD1 (6 bases). CDR3 length: 15 amino acids. From germline, CDR1 is SGHTA and CDR2 FQGNSA. Trimming removed 5 bases from V and 9 bases from J, with 20 bases in between. DNA of the CDR3: TGTGCCAGCAGCGTAAGCCCAGGGGACCTGTGGCCCCAGCATTTT. It translates to CASSVSPGDLWPQHF.

The rearrangement uses TRBV27 and TRBJ1-5; 7 positions match TRBD1. The germline gives CDR1 MNHEY, CDR2 SMNVEV (reference sequence). After removal of 5 bases from V and 1 base from J, the junction contained 5 bases not matched to a gene. There are 15 residues in the CDR3. CDR3 amino acids: CASSDTGVSNQPQHF. In nucleotides, the CDR3 is TGTGCCAGCAGTGACACAGGGGTAAGCAATCAGCCCCAGCATTTT.

V usage is TRBV4-3 and J usage is TRBJ1-1; no firm D call. Germline V gene lookup returns CDR1 LGHNA and CDR2 YSLEER. Between the trimmed V and J ends, which lost 2 bases and 7 bases, there was a span of 11 bases. The CDR3 has 13 amino acids. Written as DNA, the CDR3 is TGCGCCAGCAGCCAAAATGAGGGCAGTGAAGCTTTCTTT. Translated: CASSQNEGSEAFF.

The rearrangement uses TRBV5-1 and TRBJ1-2; perhaps TRBD1 as D (5 bases). Between the trimmed V and J ends, which lost 0 bases and 4 bases, there was a span of 10 bases. In germline, CDR1 is SGHRS, CDR2 YFSETQ. The CDR3 totals 14 residues. This chain's CDR3 is CASSLGGRAYGYTF. CDR3 bases: TGCGCCAGCAGCTTGGGTGGCAGGGCCTATGGCTACACCTTC.

The chain joins TRBV7-9 to TRBJ2-1; 9 bases align to TRBD2. The CDR3 consists of 15 residues. Germline assignment: CDR1 SEHNR and CDR2 FQNEAQ (reference sequence). Trimming took 2 bases from V and 7 from J; bases not matched to a gene: 6. The CDR3: CASSLSLAGYNEQFF. The DNA of the CDR3 is TGTGCCAGCAGCTTAAGTCTAGCGGGGTATAATGAGCAGTTCTTC.

The V and J genes are TRBV9 and TRBJ2-7; D may be TRBD2 (6 bases). The CDR3 runs 15 residues. V was clipped by 0 bases and J by 7 bases, with 17 bases between them. Germline CDR1 reads SGDLS; CDR2 reads YYNGEE. The chain's CDR3 is CASSVDGSGLVEQYF. The CDR3 DNA reads TGTGCCAGCAGCGTAGACGGGAGCGGCCTAGTGGAGCAGTACTTC.

The chain is built from TRBV5-1 and TRBJ2-1; 10 positions match TRBD2. Germline CDR1 is SGHRS and CDR2 is YFSETQ. V shed 4 bases, J shed 4 bases, and the junction held 2 bases outside the gene matches. This CDR3 has 14 residues. The CDR3 nucleotides read TGCGCCAGCAGCCTAGCGGGAGAGTACAATGAGCAGTTCTTC. Encoded protein: CASSLAGEYNEQFF.

The chain links TRBV7-8 to TRBJ2-7; 10 nucleotides match TRBD1. Trimming cost V 7 bases and J 6 bases; bases outside gene matches: 12. Germline V gene data show CDR1 as SGHVS and CDR2 as FQNEAQ. CDR3 length: 15 amino acids. The CDR3 sequence: CASNQDRQGASEQYF. The CDR3, as DNA: TGTGCCAGCAATCAAGACAGACAGGGGGCAAGCGAGCAGTACTTC.

CDR3 DNA sequence: TGTGCCAGCAGCTTAATGGGCACCTACAATGAGCAGTTCTTC. It is translated as CASSLMGTYNEQFF. The rearrangement joins TRBV7-9 to TRBJ2-1; D remains ambiguous. Germline lookup yields CDR1 SEHNR and CDR2 FQNEAQ (reference sequence). V gave up 2 bases and J gave up 2 bases, with 7 bases separating them. CDR3 length: 14 residues.

This chain connects TRBV28 to TRBJ1-6; possible D gene TRBD1, 5 bases. This CDR3 contains 16 residues. Between the trimmed V and J ends, which lost 4 bases and 9 bases, there was a span of 19 bases. Germline CDR1 MDHEN, CDR2 SYDVKM. CDR3 DNA sequence: TGTGCCAGCAGTTACTCGAACGCAGGGATATTTTCACCCCTCCACTTT. It encodes CASSYSNAGIFSPLHF.

The chain has TRBV6-1 and TRBJ2-2, with 7 bases identical to TRBD2. The trim removed 2 bases at V and 2 bases at J, leaving 5 bases unmatched. The V gene's germline CDR1 is MNHNS and CDR2 SASEGT. CDR3 length equals 16 residues. The DNA of the CDR3 is TGTGCCAGCAGTGAACCGAGCGGGGCCAACACCGGGGAGCTGTTTTTT. This translates into CASSEPSGANTGELFF.

The CDR3 is CASSRHAGVGGGNQPQHF. The CDR3 coding sequence is TGTGCCAGCAGTCGTCATGCCGGCGTGGGGGGAGGCAATCAGCCCCAGCATTTT. The gene calls are TRBV7-2 and TRBJ1-5; a weak D match, TRBD1 (5 bases). The CDR3 extends over 18 amino acids. V was trimmed by 6 bases and J by 2 bases, leaving 23 bases between them. Germline assignment: CDR1 SGHTA and CDR2 FQGNSA. Looking up the rest from reference TRBV7-2 and TRBJ1-5 gives the full variable domain: GAGVSQSPSNKVTEKGKDVELRCDPISGHTALYWYRQSLGQGLEFLIYFQGNSAPDKSGLPSDRFSAERTGGSVSTLTIQRTQQEDSAVYLCASSRHAGVGGGNQPQHFGDGTRLSIL.

V and J are TRBV7-9 and TRBJ2-5; TRBD2 matches at 12 bases. The CDR3 is 15 residues long. The trim removed 3 bases at V and 6 bases at J, leaving 5 bases unmatched. The germline gives CDR1 SEHNR, CDR2 FQNEAQ (reference sequence). The CDR3 nucleotides are TGTGCCAGCAGCTTGCCAGGACTAGCGGGACAGACCCAGTACTTC. Encoded protein: CASSLPGLAGQTQYF.

The chain couples TRBV7-2 to TRBJ2-5, with 8 bases identical to TRBD1. This CDR3 contains 17 residues. In germline, CDR1 is SGHTA, CDR2 FQGNSA. Trimming took 0 bases from V and 4 from J; bases not matched to a gene: 10. CDR3 sequence: CASSLATGALERETQYF. The CDR3 bases are TGTGCCAGCAGCTTAGCGACAGGGGCCCTAGAGCGAGAGACCCAGTACTTC.

In its sample, this clone was seen once. The chain carries TRBV7-7 and TRBJ2-1; 8 nucleotides align to TRBD2. The CDR3 is 14 amino acids. Germline CDR1 and CDR2: SSHAT and FNYEAQ (reference sequence). The trim removed 3 bases at V and 10 bases at J, leaving 8 bases unmatched. CDR3 DNA sequence: TGTGCCAGCAGCTTGGACCGGGGGGGCGGGGAGCAGTTCTTC. Encoded protein: CASSLDRGGGEQFF.

V and J are TRBV18 and TRBJ1-1; 7 nucleotides align to TRBD1. After removal of 2 bases from V and 2 bases from J, the junction contained 8 bases not matched to a gene. Per the germline V gene, CDR1 is KGHSH and CDR2 is LQKENI. This CDR3 region has 16 residues. This chain's CDR3 is CASSPSPGQINTEAFF. The CDR3 bases are TGTGCCAGCTCACCATCCCCGGGACAGATTAACACTGAAGCTTTCTTT.

The genes are TRBV21-1 and TRBJ1-2; no DNA check was done on the table's D call, TRBD1. TRBV21-1 is reported as a pseudogene. The CDR3 totals 12 residues. As DNA, the CDR3 is TGTGCCAGCAGCAAAGCCGGGACAGGCGTCACCTTC. It specifies CASSKAGTGVTF.

This chain links TRBV4-2 with TRBJ1-5; 7 bases line up with TRBD1. Unmatched junction bases numbered 8, after V lost 4 bases and J lost 5 bases. Looked up from germline, CDR1 is LGHNA and CDR2 is YNFKEQ. The CDR3 is 15 amino acids. In DNA, the CDR3 is TGTGCCAGCAGCCTGACCGACAGGGAGGATCAGCCCCAGCATTTT. Encoded protein: CASSLTDREDQPQHF.

The chain is built from TRBV6-1 and TRBJ1-5; possibly TRBD1 for D (5 bases). The germline V gene encodes CDR1 MNHNS and CDR2 SASEGT. This CDR3 has 14 residues. The ends were cut back, 10 bases at V and 5 bases at J, with 18 bases in the middle. DNA for the CDR3: TGTGCCACCAAAAACGGGGGGGATTATCAGCCCCAGCATTTT. Translating it yields CATKNGGDYQPQHF.

J is TRBJ1-1 and V is TRBV5-4, with D perhaps matching TRBD1 (5 bases). The germline V gene encodes CDR1 SGHNT and CDR2 YYREEE (reference sequence). The V end was cut by 3 bases, the J end by 1 base, with 10 bases between. This CDR3 contains 14 residues. The CDR3 is CASSYDRQNTEAFF. CDR3 nucleotides: TGTGCCAGCAGCTATGACAGACAGAACACTGAAGCTTTCTTT.

V usage is TRBV9 and J usage is TRBJ2-2; TRBD2 matches at 11 bases. CDR3 length: 17 residues. Germline loops: CDR1 SGDLS, CDR2 YYNGEE. Trimming removed 0 bases from V and 10 bases from J; junction bases left unmatched: 11. This chain's CDR3 is CASSVGSALAGAEELFF. The CDR3 coding sequence is TGTGCCAGCAGCGTAGGATCGGCACTAGCGGGAGCGGAGGAGCTGTTTTTT.